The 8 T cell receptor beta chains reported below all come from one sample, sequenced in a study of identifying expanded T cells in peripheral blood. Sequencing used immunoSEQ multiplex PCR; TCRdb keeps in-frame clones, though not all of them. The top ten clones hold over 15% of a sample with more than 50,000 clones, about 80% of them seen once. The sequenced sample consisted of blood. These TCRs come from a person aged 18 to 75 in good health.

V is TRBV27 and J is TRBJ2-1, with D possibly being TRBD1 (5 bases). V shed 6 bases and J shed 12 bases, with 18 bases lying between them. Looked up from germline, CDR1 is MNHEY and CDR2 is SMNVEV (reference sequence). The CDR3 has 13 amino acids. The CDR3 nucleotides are TGTGCCAGCAGCAGAGCAGGGTTAGGTGGGCAGTTCTTC. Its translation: CASSRAGLGGQFF.

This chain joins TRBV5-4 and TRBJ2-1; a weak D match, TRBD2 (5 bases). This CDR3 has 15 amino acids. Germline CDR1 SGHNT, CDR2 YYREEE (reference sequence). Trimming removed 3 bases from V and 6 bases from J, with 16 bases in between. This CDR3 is CASSSRASPLNEQFF. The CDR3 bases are TGTGCCAGCAGCTCGAGAGCTAGCCCACTCAATGAGCAGTTCTTC. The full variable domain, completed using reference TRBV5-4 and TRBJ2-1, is ETGVTQSPTHLIKTRGQQVTLRCSSQSGHNTVSWYQQALGQGPQFIFQYYREEENGRGNFPPRFSGLQFPNYSSELNVNALELDDSALYLCASSSRASPLNEQFFGPGTRLTVL.

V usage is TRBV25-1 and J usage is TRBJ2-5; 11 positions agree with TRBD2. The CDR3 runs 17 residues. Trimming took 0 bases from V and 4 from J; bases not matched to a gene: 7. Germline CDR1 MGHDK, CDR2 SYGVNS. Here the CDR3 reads CASSEYITSGSSETQYF. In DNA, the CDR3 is TGTGCCAGCAGTGAATATATAACTAGCGGGAGTTCAGAGACCCAGTACTTC.

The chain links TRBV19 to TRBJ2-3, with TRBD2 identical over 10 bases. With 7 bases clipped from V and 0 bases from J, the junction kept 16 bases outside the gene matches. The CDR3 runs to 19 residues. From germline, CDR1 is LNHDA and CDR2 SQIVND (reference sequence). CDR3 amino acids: CASTTTGTSVSYSTDTQYF. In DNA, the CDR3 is TGTGCCAGTACCACGACCGGGACTAGCGTATCGTATAGCACAGATACGCAGTATTTT.

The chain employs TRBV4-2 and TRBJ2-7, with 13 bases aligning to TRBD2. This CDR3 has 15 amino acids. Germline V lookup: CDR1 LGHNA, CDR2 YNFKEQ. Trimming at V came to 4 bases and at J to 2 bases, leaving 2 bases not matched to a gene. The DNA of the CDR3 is TGTGCCAGCAGCCCAGGGACTAGCGGGGCCTACGAGCAGTACTTC. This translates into CASSPGTSGAYEQYF.

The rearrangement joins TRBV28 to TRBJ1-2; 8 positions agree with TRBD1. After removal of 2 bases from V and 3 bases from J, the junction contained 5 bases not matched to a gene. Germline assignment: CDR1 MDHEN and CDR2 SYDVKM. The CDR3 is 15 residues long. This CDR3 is CASSLRDRRDYGYTF. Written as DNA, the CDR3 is TGTGCCAGCAGTTTAAGGGACAGGAGGGACTATGGCTACACCTTC.

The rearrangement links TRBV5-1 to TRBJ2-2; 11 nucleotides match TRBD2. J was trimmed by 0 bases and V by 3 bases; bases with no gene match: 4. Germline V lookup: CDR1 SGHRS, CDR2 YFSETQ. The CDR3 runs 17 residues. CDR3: CASSSFSGGANTGELFF. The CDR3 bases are TGCGCCAGCAGCTCCTTTAGCGGGGGGGCGAACACCGGGGAGCTGTTTTTT.

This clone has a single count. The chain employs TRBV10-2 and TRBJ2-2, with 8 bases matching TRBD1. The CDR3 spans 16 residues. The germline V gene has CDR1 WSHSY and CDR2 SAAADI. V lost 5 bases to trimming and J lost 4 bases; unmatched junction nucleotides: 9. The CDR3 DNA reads TGCGCCAGCAGTCTCCTTGACAGGGGTGGCACCGGGGAGCTGTTTTTT. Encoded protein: CASSLLDRGGTGELFF.